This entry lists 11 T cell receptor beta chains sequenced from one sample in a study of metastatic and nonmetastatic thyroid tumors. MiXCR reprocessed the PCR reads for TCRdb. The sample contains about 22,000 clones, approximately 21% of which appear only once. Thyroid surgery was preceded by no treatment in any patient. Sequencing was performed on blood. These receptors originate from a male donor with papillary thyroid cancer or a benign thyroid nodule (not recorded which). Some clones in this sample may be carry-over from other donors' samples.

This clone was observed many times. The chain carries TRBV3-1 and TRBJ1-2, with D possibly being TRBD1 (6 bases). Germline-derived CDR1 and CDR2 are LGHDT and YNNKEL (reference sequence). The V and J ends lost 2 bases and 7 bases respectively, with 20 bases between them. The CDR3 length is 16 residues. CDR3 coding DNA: TGTGCCAGCAGCCAACCCCGTTCCCAGGGGATCCGTGGCTACACCTTC. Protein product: CASSQPRSQGIRGYTF. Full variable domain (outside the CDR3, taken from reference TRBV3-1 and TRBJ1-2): DTAVSQTPKYLVTQMGNDKSIKCEQNLGHDTMYWYKQDSKKFLKIMFSYNNKELIINETVPNRFSPKSPDKAHLNLHINSLELGDSAVYFCASSQPRSQGIRGYTFGSGTRLTVV.

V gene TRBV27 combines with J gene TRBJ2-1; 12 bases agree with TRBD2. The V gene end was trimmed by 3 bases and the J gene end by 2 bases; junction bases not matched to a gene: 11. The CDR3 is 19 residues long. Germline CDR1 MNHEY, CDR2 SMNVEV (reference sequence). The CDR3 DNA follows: TGTGCCAGCAGTTTTTCGACTAGCGGGAGCACTATCGCCTACAATGAGCAGTTCTTC. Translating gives CASSFSTSGSTIAYNEQFF.

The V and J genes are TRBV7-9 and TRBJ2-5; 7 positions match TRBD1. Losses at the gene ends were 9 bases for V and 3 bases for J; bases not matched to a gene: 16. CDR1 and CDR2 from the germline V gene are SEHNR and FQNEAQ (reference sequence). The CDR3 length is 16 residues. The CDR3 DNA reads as TGTGCCAGAAGACCCCAGGGGGTCGCCAGCAAAGAGACCCAGTACTTC. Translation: CARRPQGVASKETQYF.

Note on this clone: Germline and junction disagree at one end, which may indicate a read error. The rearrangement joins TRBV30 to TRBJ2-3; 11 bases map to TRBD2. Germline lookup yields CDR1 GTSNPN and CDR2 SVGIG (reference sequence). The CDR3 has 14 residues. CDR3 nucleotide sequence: TGTGCCTGGACGCTAGCGGGGGGCACAGATACGCGGTATTTT. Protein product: CAWTLAGGTDTRYF.

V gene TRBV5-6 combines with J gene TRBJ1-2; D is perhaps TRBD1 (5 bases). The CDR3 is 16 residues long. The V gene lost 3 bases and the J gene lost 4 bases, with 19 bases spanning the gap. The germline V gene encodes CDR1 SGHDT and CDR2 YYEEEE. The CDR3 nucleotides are TGTGCCAGCAGCTCGGCGGGGCAGACAAATTCCTATGGCTACACCTTC. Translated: CASSSAGQTNSYGYTF.

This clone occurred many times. The CDR3 sequence: CASSQDRSGVKQFF. For the CDR3, the DNA is TGCGCCAGCAGCCAAGATCGTAGCGGAGTCAAGCAGTTCTTC. This chain uses TRBV4-3 with TRBJ2-1; possible D gene TRBD2, 6 bases. Germline-derived CDR1 and CDR2 are LGHNA and YSLEER. V dropped 0 bases and J dropped 11 bases, with 14 bases sitting between them. The CDR3 extends over 14 amino acids.

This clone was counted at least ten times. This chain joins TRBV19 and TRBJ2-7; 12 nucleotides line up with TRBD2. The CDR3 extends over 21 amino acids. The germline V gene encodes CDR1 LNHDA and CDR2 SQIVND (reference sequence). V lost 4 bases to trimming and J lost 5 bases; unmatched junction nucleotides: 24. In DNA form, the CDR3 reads TGTGCCAGTAGTAGATACGGACAGGGTTCTCCTAGCGGGAGGGCCAGGGACGAGCAGTACTTC. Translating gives CASSRYGQGSPSGRARDEQYF.

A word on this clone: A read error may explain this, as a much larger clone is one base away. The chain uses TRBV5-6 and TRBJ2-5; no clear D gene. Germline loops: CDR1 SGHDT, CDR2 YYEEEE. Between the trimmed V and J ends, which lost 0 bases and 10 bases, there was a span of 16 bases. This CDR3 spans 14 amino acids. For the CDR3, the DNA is TGTGCCAGCAGCTTGGTGGCAGGCGACGCCCTCCAGTACTTC. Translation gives CASSLVAGDALQYF.

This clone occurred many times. The CDR3 loop reads CASSLRAPGETQYF. CDR3 coding DNA: TGTGCCAGCAGTTTAAGGGCCCCAGGGGAGACCCAGTACTTC. The chain links TRBV12-3 or TRBV12-4 to TRBJ2-5; possibly TRBD1 for D (5 bases). V shed 2 bases and J shed 5 bases, with 12 bases lying between them. The CDR3 has 14 residues.

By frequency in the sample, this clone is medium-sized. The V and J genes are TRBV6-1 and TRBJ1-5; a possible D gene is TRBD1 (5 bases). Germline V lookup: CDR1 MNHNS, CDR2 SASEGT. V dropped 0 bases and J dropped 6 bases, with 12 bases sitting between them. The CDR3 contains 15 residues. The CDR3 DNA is TGTGCCAGCAGTGAAGCGGGGGGGGACCCTCAGCCCCAGCATTTT. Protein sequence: CASSEAGGDPQPQHF.

CDR3 region: CASSLEMANTEAFF. CDR3 DNA: TGCGCCAGCAGCTTGGAGATGGCAAACACTGAAGCTTTCTTT. The gene calls are TRBV5-1 and TRBJ1-1, with D hard to call. The germline CDR1 and CDR2 sequences are SGHRS and YFSETQ. This CDR3 is 14 amino acids long. The V end lost 0 bases, the J end lost 2 bases, and 8 bases lay between the germline ends. The variable domain in full, completed from reference TRBV5-1 and TRBJ1-1, reads KAGVTQTPRYLIKTRGQQVTLSCSPISGHRSVSWYQQTPGQGLQFLFEYFSETQRNKGNFPGRFSGRQFSNSRSEMNVSTLELGDSALYLCASSLEMANTEAFFGQGTRLTVV.